Listed below are T cell receptor beta chains from one sample, sequenced in a study of radiotherapy plus CTLA-4 blockade in lung cancer. Method: immunoSEQ multiplex PCR; TCRdb's copy keeps in-frame clones and lacks some. The sample includes about 97,000 clones, 65% to 80% of them seen just once. The specimen comprised peripheral blood, sampled from a patient treated with radiotherapy plus ipilimumab. The receptors originated from a human donor with non-small cell lung cancer who had a partial response to radiotherapy plus ipilimumab. Some clones in this sample may be carry-over from other donors' samples. The CDR3 runs from the conserved cysteine through the conserved F or W. D genes are given only for firm matches. Only some rows state a clone size, as once, few, many or a class for expanded clones.

V	size	D	J	DNA	CDR3
TRBV4-3	few	NA	TRBJ1-6	TGCGCCAGCAGCCAAATGACGACAGCACGTAATTCACCCCTCCACTTT	CASSQMTTARNSPLHF
TRBV28	few	TRBD1	TRBJ2-7	TGTGCCAGCAGGGGACAGGGGAGGTACGAGCAGTACTTC	CASRGQGRYEQYF
TRBV7-6	NA	TRBD1	TRBJ2-7	TGTGCCAGCAGCATCCACCGGATGGGGACGGGACAGGTCTTCGAGCAGTACTTC	CASSIHRMGTGQVFEQYF
TRBV15	NA	NA	TRBJ2-5	TGTGCCACCAGCAGAGAACGAAGTGGAGGGTTCGAGACCCAGTACTTC	CATSRERSGGFETQYF
TRBV7-8	NA	NA	TRBJ1-2	TGTGCCAGCAGCTTACGAGGGTTCGATGGCTACACCTTC	CASSLRGFDGYTF
TRBV7-2	few	TRBD2	TRBJ2-1	TGTGCCAGCAGCCTTGAGGGACTAACCTTAAGGGGAGAGCAGTTCTTC	CASSLEGLTLRGEQFF
TRBV9	NA	TRBD2	TRBJ2-5	TGTGCCAGCAGCGAGCGGGGGGAGGTCGGAGGGACCCAGTACTTC	CASSERGEVGGTQYF
TRBV18	NA	TRBD1	TRBJ2-5	TGTGCCAGCTCACCAGAGCTACCGACAGGGCCGAGTCAAGAGACCCAGTACTTC	CASSPELPTGPSQETQYF
TRBV28	few	TRBD1	TRBJ2-5	TGTGCCAGCAGTGTCGGGACAGGGAATCAAGAGACCCAGTACTTC	CASSVGTGNQETQYF
TRBV19	NA	TRBD1	TRBJ1-5	TGTGCCAGCAAAACGACAGGGACGGGACAGCCCCAGCATTTT	CASKTTGTGQPQHF
TRBV5-6	NA	NA	TRBJ1-2	TGTGCCAGCAGCCTGCGAGGAGGGAGGTCCTATGGCTACACCTTC	CASSLRGGRSYGYTF
TRBV7-8	NA	NA	TRBJ1-4	TGTGCCAGCAGCTTGCAGGGGCAGGATGAAAAACTGTTTTTT	CASSLQGQDEKLFF
TRBV5-5	NA	NA	TRBJ1-1	TGTGCCAGCAGCTTTGAAAGAGGCCATGAAGCTTTCTTT	CASSFERGHEAFF
TRBV7-3	NA	TRBD1	TRBJ2-7	TGTGCCAGCAGCTTAGGAAGGGACAGAGAGCAGTACTTC	CASSLGRDREQYF
TRBV19	few	NA	TRBJ1-1	TGTGCCAGTAGTGTTCAGGGAGAAGCTTTCTTT	CASSVQGEAFF
TRBV4-2	NA	NA	TRBJ2-3	TGTGCCACTAGCAGGGGGGACACAGATACGCAGTATTTT	CATSRGDTDTQYF
TRBV28	few	NA	TRBJ1-5	TGTGCCAGCAGAAGACAGGTAAATCAGCCCCAGCATTTT	CASRRQVNQPQHF
TRBV29-1	NA	NA	TRBJ1-1	TGCAGTGCCAAACCTGGTACGGGGTGGAACACTGAAGCTTTCTTT	CSAKPGTGWNTEAFF
TRBV9	NA	NA	TRBJ1-2	TGTGCCAGCAGCGAGGGGGGGCTCCAAGGCTACACCTTC	CASSEGGLQGYTF
TRBV5-1	NA	NA	TRBJ2-3	TGCGCCAGCAGCTTAAGAAGGGGAGATACGCAGTATTTT	CASSLRRGDTQYF
TRBV9	NA	NA	TRBJ1-1	TGTGCCAGCAGCCTAGGGGGGGGAAACACTGAAGCTTTCTTT	CASSLGGGNTEAFF
TRBV5-1	once	NA	TRBJ2-7	TGCGCCAGCAGCTTGGATAGCGTTTCCTACGAGCAGTACTTC	CASSLDSVSYEQYF
TRBV5-4	NA	TRBD1	TRBJ2-7	TGTGCCAGCAGCACTGATAGACAGGGGGGTACCTACGAGCAGTACTTC	CASSTDRQGGTYEQYF
TRBV15	NA	NA	TRBJ2-1	TGTGCCACCCACTCAGGGCCGGGCAATGAGCAGTTCTTC	CATHSGPGNEQFF
TRBV11-2	NA	NA	TRBJ1-1	TGTGCCAGCGCCTGGGGACAGAACACTGAAGCTTTCTTT	CASAWGQNTEAFF
TRBV6-6	NA	NA	TRBJ1-2	TGTGCCAGCAGAACTCAATTGGCGGGGGTATTTGGCTACACCTTC	CASRTQLAGVFGYTF
TRBV28	NA	TRBD1	TRBJ2-3	TGTGCCAGCAGTACCCGGGACAGGGGGGGGGTCACAGATACGCAGTATTTT	CASSTRDRGGVTDTQYF
TRBV19	NA	NA	TRBJ2-1	TGTGCCAGTAGTGGGGGGTCGGGTCCCTTTTACAATGAGCAGTTCTTC	CASSGGSGPFYNEQFF
TRBV6-5	NA	NA	TRBJ1-2	TGTGCCAGCTCGGTTACCGATAACTATGGCTACACCTTC	CASSVTDNYGYTF
TRBV7-9	few	TRBD1	TRBJ1-2	TGTGCCAGCAGCGCCGTGACAGGGACGGTCGTCTACACCTTC	CASSAVTGTVVYTF
TRBV7-9	NA	TRBD1	TRBJ1-1	TGTGCCAGCAGCTTACTTGGAGGGGGCGCGGGAGAAGCTTTCTTT	CASSLLGGGAGEAFF
TRBV28	few	TRBD1	TRBJ1-3	TGTGCCAGCAGTGCAGGGGGACTCTCTGGAAACACCATATATTTT	CASSAGGLSGNTIYF
TRBV6-5	NA	TRBD1	TRBJ1-1	TGTGCCAGCAGTTGGACAGGGGTCTTGAACACTGAAGCTTTCTTT	CASSWTGVLNTEAFF
TRBV5-4	few	NA	TRBJ2-7	TGTGCCAGCAGCCTCTACGACAGTCTGGTATACGAGCAGTACTTC	CASSLYDSLVYEQYF
TRBV6-5	few	NA	TRBJ1-5	TGTGCCAGCACCAAACAGGGACGTGGTCAGCCCCAGCATTTT	CASTKQGRGQPQHF
TRBV28	NA	TRBD2	TRBJ2-5	TGTGCCAGCAGTCCCCCGGGGAGGGGTTCAGAGACCCAGTACTTC	CASSPPGRGSETQYF
TRBV19	NA	NA	TRBJ1-1	TGTGCCAGTAGTATAGGAGCCGGGGGAATGATGAACACTGAAGCTTTCTTT	CASSIGAGGMMNTEAFF
TRBV10-2	NA	TRBD1	TRBJ1-5	TGCGCCAGCAGTGAATCCGACAGGGTCGGTCAGCCCCAGCATTTT	CASSESDRVGQPQHF
TRBV10-2	few	NA	TRBJ2-1	TGCGCCAGCAGTGAAGTGAGCGGTAGCTCCTACAATGAGCAGTTCTTC	CASSEVSGSSYNEQFF
TRBV19	NA	NA	TRBJ2-1	TGTGCCAGTAGTCTACTTGTCGGAGGGCCCTCCTACAATGAGCAGTTCTTC	CASSLLVGGPSYNEQFF
TRBV19	NA	NA	TRBJ1-2	TGTGCCAGTAGTCCCTCTCGACAGAGAACTAACTATGGCTACACCTTC	CASSPSRQRTNYGYTF